The 29 T cell receptor beta chains presented below share a single source sample, sequenced in a study of technical replicates of blood from several donors. Assay: immunoSEQ multiplex PCR; the TCRdb copy retains only in-frame clones and omits some. The table records about 99,000 clones, 95% of them present only once. Sequencing used T cells isolated from PBMCs. These receptors all stem from a human donor in good health.

The gene calls are TRBV7-9 and TRBJ1-2; 8 positions match TRBD1. This CDR3 region has 14 residues. Germline lookup yields CDR1 SEHNR and CDR2 FQNEAQ (reference sequence). J lost 6 bases, V lost 1 base, and 4 bases had no gene match. CDR3 nucleotide sequence: TGTGCCAGCAGCTTAGGGGAACAGGGGGATGGCTACACCTTC. This sequence encodes CASSLGEQGDGYTF.

The V call is TRBV7-8, the J call TRBJ1-3; 9 nucleotides match TRBD1. This CDR3 spans 13 amino acids. Per the germline V gene, CDR1 is SGHVS and CDR2 is FQNEAQ. The V gene end was trimmed by 4 bases and the J gene end by 7 bases; junction bases not matched to a gene: 2. The CDR3 sequence: CASSWDRENTIYF. DNA of the CDR3: TGTGCCAGCAGCTGGGACAGGGAGAACACCATATATTTT. Full variable domain (rest looked up from reference TRBV7-8 and TRBJ1-3): GAGVSQSPRYKVAKRGQDVALRCDPISGHVSLFWYQQALGQGPEFLTYFQNEAQLDKSGLPSDRFFAERPEGSVSTLKIQRTQQEDSAVYLCASSWDRENTIYFGEGSWLTVV.

V gene TRBV11-3 combines with J gene TRBJ2-7; TRBD2 aligns across 9 bases. Per the germline V gene, CDR1 is SGHNT and CDR2 is YENEEA. Germline trimming cut 5 bases from V and 6 bases from J; bases unmatched to any gene: 5. The CDR3 consists of 13 residues. Here the CDR3 reads CASSDGTSLEQYF. CDR3 DNA: TGTGCCAGCAGCGATGGGACTAGCCTCGAGCAGTACTTC.

CDR3 loop: CASSLRQGPGELFF. The CDR3 DNA reads TGCGCCAGCAGTTTGAGACAGGGACCCGGGGAGCTGTTTTTT. V is TRBV5-1 and J is TRBJ2-2, with TRBD1 matching 7 bases. Germline CDR1 is SGHRS and CDR2 is YFSETQ. Trimming removed 5 bases from V and 6 bases from J; junction bases left unmatched: 7. The CDR3 loop spans 14 amino acids.

This sequence joins TRBV5-1 and TRBJ2-7, with 9 bases lining up with TRBD1. The V segment lost 2 bases and the J segment 3 bases; nucleotides outside the gene matches: 3. Germline CDR1 and CDR2: SGHRS and YFSETQ. The CDR3 covers 14 residues. CDR3 region: CASSLGTGFYEQYF. The DNA for the CDR3 is TGCGCCAGCAGCTTAGGGACAGGGTTCTACGAGCAGTACTTC.

This sequence joins TRBV14 and TRBJ2-7; D gene ambiguous. Looked up from germline, CDR1 is SGHDN and CDR2 is FVKESK. This CDR3 contains 11 residues. The V end was cut by 4 bases, the J end by 6 bases, with 7 bases between. CDR3 bases: TGTGCCAGCAGCCGAGGCGGCGAGCAGTACTTC. It encodes CASSRGGEQYF. The variable domain in full, with the rest retrieved from reference TRBV14 and TRBJ2-7, is EAGVTQFPSHSVIEKGQTVTLRCDPISGHDNLYWYRRVMGKEIKFLLHFVKESKQDESGMPNNRFLAERTGGTYSTLKVQPAELEDSGVYFCASSRGGEQYFGPGTRLTVT.

The genes are TRBV5-1 and TRBJ1-2; 8 bases line up with TRBD1. This CDR3 has 14 amino acids. CDR1 and CDR2 from the germline V gene are SGHRS and YFSETQ. V lost 5 bases and J lost 4; bases outside the gene matches: 7. The CDR3 nucleotides read TGCGCCAGCAGTCCGACAGGGGCTGGCTATGGCTACACCTTC. This gives the protein CASSPTGAGYGYTF. Filled out from reference TRBV5-1 and TRBJ1-2, the complete variable domain reads KAGVTQTPRYLIKTRGQQVTLSCSPISGHRSVSWYQQTPGQGLQFLFEYFSETQRNKGNFPGRFSGRQFSNSRSEMNVSTLELGDSALYLCASSPTGAGYGYTFGSGTRLTVV.

The chain has TRBV28 and TRBJ2-3; D is unclear. Trimming left V 2 bases short and J 5 bases short, with 5 bases between. The CDR3 has 12 residues. The germline V gene encodes CDR1 MDHEN and CDR2 SYDVKM. In nucleotides, the CDR3 is TGTGCCAGCAGTTTAAACTTAGATACGCAGTATTTT. This encodes CASSLNLDTQYF.

The chain joins TRBV28 to TRBJ2-2, with 8 bases matching TRBD2. The CDR3 consists of 15 residues. The germline V gene has CDR1 MDHEN and CDR2 SYDVKM. Unmatched junction bases numbered 10, after V lost 7 bases and J lost 6 bases. This CDR3 is CASNSVREGAGELFF. The DNA of the CDR3 is TGTGCCAGCAACTCGGTACGGGAGGGCGCCGGGGAGCTGTTTTTT.

The rearrangement joins TRBV28 to TRBJ2-7, with TRBD2 matching over 7 bases. J gave up 2 bases and V 6 bases, and 4 bases lay outside the gene matches. The germline CDR1 and CDR2 sequences are MDHEN and SYDVKM. The CDR3 totals 13 residues. For the CDR3, the DNA is TGTGCCAGCAGGACGGGAGGAACCTACGAGCAGTACTTC. It specifies CASRTGGTYEQYF.

V gene TRBV19 combines with J gene TRBJ2-1; TRBD2 matches at 8 bases. The CDR3 runs to 15 residues. The germline V gene has CDR1 LNHDA and CDR2 SQIVND (reference sequence). Trimming cost V 6 bases and J 4 bases; bases outside gene matches: 8. CDR3 DNA: TGTGCCAGTAGCCCAGGGACGGGAGGGTACAATGAGCAGTTCTTC. The encoded protein is CASSPGTGGYNEQFF. The full variable domain, with the rest looked up from reference TRBV19 and TRBJ2-1, is DGGITQSPKYLFRKEGQNVTLSCEQNLNHDAMYWYRQDPGQGLRLIYYSQIVNDFQKGDIAEGYSVSREKKESFPLTVTSAQKNPTAFYLCASSPGTGGYNEQFFGPGTRLTVL.

V gene TRBV2 combines with J gene TRBJ2-1, with D possibly being TRBD2 (5 bases). Germline V gene data show CDR1 as SNHLY and CDR2 as FYNNEI. The CDR3 spans 15 residues. V lost 6 bases and J lost 5, with 17 bases in between. The CDR3 reads CASSTRRFGDNEQFF. DNA of the CDR3: TGTGCCAGCAGCACCCGTCGTTTCGGGGACAATGAGCAGTTCTTC.

This chain connects TRBV4-2 to TRBJ2-5; 12 nucleotides align to TRBD2. This CDR3 region has 16 residues. V lost 3 bases to trimming and J lost 5 bases; unmatched junction nucleotides: 7. CDR1 LGHNA and CDR2 YNFKEQ come from the germline V gene. CDR3 sequence (DNA): TGTGCCAGCAGCCAGAGGACTAGCGGGGCCAAGGAGACCCAGTACTTC. Translating gives CASSQRTSGAKETQYF.

The gene calls are TRBV10-2 and TRBJ2-7; D may be TRBD1 (6 bases). Germline assignment: CDR1 WSHSY and CDR2 SAAADI. Trimming stripped 6 bases from V and 5 bases from J, with 20 bases between. The CDR3 length is 15 residues. CDR3 amino acids: CASRRGTTGYNEQYF. The CDR3 DNA sequence: TGCGCCAGCAGACGAGGTACTACAGGGTACAACGAGCAGTACTTC.

The chain is built from TRBV4-1 and TRBJ1-2; possible D gene TRBD1, 5 bases. Trimming took 2 bases from V and 4 from J, leaving 11 bases between them. The germline V gene encodes CDR1 MGHRA and CDR2 YSYEKL. The CDR3 covers 14 residues. The CDR3 DNA reads as TGCGCCAGCAGCCAACCTCAGGGTGGCTATGGCTACACCTTC. This encodes CASSQPQGGYGYTF.

The chain couples TRBV29-1 to TRBJ1-1, with a possible D match to TRBD1 (6 bases). V lost 6 bases and J lost 0, with 14 bases in between. The CDR3 sequence is 14 residues long. Germline CDR1 and CDR2: SQVTM and ANQGSEA. In nucleotides, the CDR3 is TGCAGCGTCAATGAAGGGGACATGAACACTGAAGCTTTCTTT. Translation gives CSVNEGDMNTEAFF.

In DNA form, the CDR3 reads TGTGCCAGCAGCTTTGGTAGATACACTGAAGCTTTCTTT. Translation: CASSFGRYTEAFF. The chain couples TRBV7-9 to TRBJ1-1; D uncertain. The ends were cut back, 3 bases at V and 3 bases at J, with 8 bases in the middle. The CDR3 is 13 residues long. The V gene's germline CDR1 is SEHNR and CDR2 FQNEAQ (reference sequence).

The genes are TRBV11-2 and TRBJ2-3; 9 bases fit TRBD2. Germline-derived CDR1 and CDR2 are SGHAT and FQNNGV. With V trimmed by 2 bases and J by 1 base, 4 bases remained unmatched. The CDR3 covers 16 residues. The CDR3 here is CASSLHLAGGTDTQYF. CDR3 nucleotide sequence: TGTGCCAGCAGCTTACATTTAGCGGGAGGCACAGATACGCAGTATTTT. Filled out from reference TRBV11-2 and TRBJ2-3, the complete variable domain reads EAGVAQSPRYKIIEKRQSVAFWCNPISGHATLYWYQQILGQGPKLLIQFQNNGVVDDSQLPKDRFSAERLKGVDSTLKIQPAKLEDSAVYLCASSLHLAGGTDTQYFGPGTRLTVL.

This chain links TRBV7-9 with TRBJ2-3; TRBD2 matches at 11 bases. The CDR3 loop spans 18 amino acids. From germline, CDR1 is SEHNR and CDR2 FQNEAQ (reference sequence). V lost 4 bases and J lost 4; bases outside the gene matches: 13. Here the CDR3 reads CASSSGPTSGSSSDTQYF. The CDR3 bases are TGTGCCAGCAGCTCGGGCCCAACTAGCGGGAGCAGCTCAGATACGCAGTATTTT.

The chain uses TRBV28 and TRBJ1-2, with D uncertain. The CDR3 extends over 14 amino acids. Germline V gene sequence: CDR1 MDHEN, CDR2 SYDVKM. V lost 7 bases, J lost 1 base, and 13 bases lay in between. This chain's CDR3 is CASIPSRGNYGYTF. CDR3 nucleotide sequence: TGTGCCAGCATTCCAAGTCGGGGTAACTATGGCTACACCTTC.

The chain's CDR3 is CASSTPHGGAYEQYF. DNA of the CDR3: TGTGCCAGTAGTACACCTCACGGAGGGGCCTACGAGCAGTACTTC. This chain joins TRBV19 and TRBJ2-7, with D tentatively TRBD2 (6 bases). The CDR3 covers 15 residues. CDR1 is LNHDA and CDR2 is SQIVND in the germline V gene (reference sequence). V was pared by 4 bases and J by 2 bases, with 15 bases between.

This sequence joins TRBV27 and TRBJ1-3; possible D gene TRBD1, 5 bases. The CDR3 totals 15 residues. V lost 4 bases to trimming and J lost 5 bases, with 15 bases between them. Germline V gene sequence: CDR1 MNHEY, CDR2 SMNVEV (reference sequence). The CDR3 DNA reads as TGTGCCAGCAGTTGGTCGGGGGATCGGAGAAACACCATATATTTT. As protein: CASSWSGDRRNTIYF.

The chain combines TRBV5-1 with TRBJ2-7; 11 bases are a match to TRBD2. From germline, CDR1 is SGHRS and CDR2 YFSETQ. The CDR3 sequence is 13 residues long. The J segment lost 5 bases and the V segment lost 5 bases, leaving 3 bases of the junction unmatched. CDR3 DNA sequence: TGCGCCAGCAGGACTAGCGGGGCTCACGAGCAGTACTTC. It is translated as CASRTSGAHEQYF. Full variable domain (rest looked up from reference TRBV5-1 and TRBJ2-7): KAGVTQTPRYLIKTRGQQVTLSCSPISGHRSVSWYQQTPGQGLQFLFEYFSETQRNKGNFPGRFSGRQFSNSRSEMNVSTLELGDSALYLCASRTSGAHEQYFGPGTRLTVT.

The V call is TRBV7-3, the J call TRBJ2-5; possible D gene TRBD2, 6 bases. V gave up 5 bases and J gave up 2 bases, with 9 bases separating them. Germline V gives CDR1 SGHTA, CDR2 FQGTGA. The CDR3 is 13 residues long. CDR3 protein: CASSPGLQETQYF. The CDR3 DNA follows: TGTGCCAGCAGCCCGGGACTTCAAGAGACCCAGTACTTC. The variable domain in full, completed from reference TRBV7-3 and TRBJ2-5, reads GAGVSQTPSNKVTEKGKYVELRCDPISGHTALYWYRQSLGQGPEFLIYFQGTGAADDSGLPNDRFFAVRPEGSVSTLKIQRTERGDSAVYLCASSPGLQETQYFGPGTRLLVL.

The chain joins TRBV2 to TRBJ1-6; unclear D gene. With 10 bases removed from V and 7 bases from J, the gap between germline ends came to 14 bases. This CDR3 contains 13 residues. Germline V gene data show CDR1 as SNHLY and CDR2 as FYNNEI. The CDR3 spells CATRPELNSPLHF. The CDR3 DNA sequence: TGTGCCACCCGACCGGAGCTCAATTCACCCCTCCACTTT.

The chain joins TRBV5-8 to TRBJ1-2, with D unclear. V lost 0 bases and J 4 bases, leaving 10 bases between the germline ends. From germline, CDR1 is SGHTS and CDR2 YDEGEE. CDR3 length: 14 residues. The CDR3 region has the DNA TGTGCCAGCAGCTTGGGCAGTCGGGGCTATGGCTACACCTTC. It encodes CASSLGSRGYGYTF.

V and J are TRBV7-9 and TRBJ1-1; D possibly corresponds to TRBD1 (6 bases). The CDR3 loop spans 18 amino acids. Trimming took 3 bases from V and 5 from J, leaving 25 bases between them. Germline-derived CDR1 and CDR2 are SEHNR and FQNEAQ (reference sequence). CDR3 loop: CASSFILMTGQQKTEAFF. The CDR3 nucleotides read TGTGCCAGCAGCTTTATTTTGATGACAGGCCAACAGAAAACTGAAGCTTTCTTT.

This sequence joins TRBV7-8 and TRBJ1-2; D gene uncertain. Trimming pared 6 bases from V and 8 bases from J, leaving 16 bases between. From germline, CDR1 is SGHVS and CDR2 FQNEAQ. The CDR3 runs 13 residues. CDR3 in amino acids: CASSPGQRGGYTF. The CDR3 bases are TGTGCCAGCAGTCCGGGCCAACGGGGAGGCTACACCTTC.

The genes are TRBV5-8 and TRBJ2-1, with 13 bases identical to TRBD2. Trimming took 7 bases from V and 2 from J; bases not matched to a gene: 9. Per the germline V gene, CDR1 is SGHTS and CDR2 is YDEGEE. CDR3 size: 17 residues. CDR3 DNA: TGTGCCAGCTGCAGACTAGCGGGGGGCCCAACCTACAATGAGCAGTTCTTC. It codes for CASCRLAGGPTYNEQFF.